This paragraph covers one T cell receptor beta chain sequence. Its specificity is unknown. These data come from a study of OX40 agonist ivuxolimab in advanced cancers. Study outcomes and limitations: Researchers report that CD8+ T cells had, on average, more expanded clones than CD4+.

Clones were read by immunoSEQ multiplex PCR, and TCRdb kept only the in-frame ones, dropping some. The profile shows about 72,000 clones, 75% to 90% of them singletons. Germline CDR1 is LNHDA and CDR2 is SQIVND (reference sequence). CDR3 length equals 15 residues. V gave up 7 bases and J gave up 4 bases; unmatched junction bases: 8. The specimen was CD4+ or CD8+ T cells sorted from blood, collected in a trial of the OX40 agonist ivuxolimab. The rearrangement links TRBV19 to TRBJ2-2; 8 nucleotides agree with TRBD2. This TCR derives from an adult with an advanced solid tumor such as melanoma, head and neck, liver or kidney cancer. The CDR3 bases are TGTGCCAGTAAAGGAGCGGGAGCAGGCACCGGGGAGCTGTTTTTT. Translation gives CASKGAGAGTGELFF.